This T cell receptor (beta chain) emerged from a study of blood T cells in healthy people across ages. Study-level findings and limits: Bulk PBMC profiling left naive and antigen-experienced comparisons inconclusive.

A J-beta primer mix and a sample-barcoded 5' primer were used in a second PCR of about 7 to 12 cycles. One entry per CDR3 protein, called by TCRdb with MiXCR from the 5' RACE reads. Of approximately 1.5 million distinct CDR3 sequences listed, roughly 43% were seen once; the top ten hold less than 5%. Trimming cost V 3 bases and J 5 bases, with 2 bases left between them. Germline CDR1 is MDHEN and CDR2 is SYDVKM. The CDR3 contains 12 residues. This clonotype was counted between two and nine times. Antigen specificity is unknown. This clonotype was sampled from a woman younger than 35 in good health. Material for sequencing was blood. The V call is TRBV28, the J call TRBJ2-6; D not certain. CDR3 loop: CASSFWANVLTF. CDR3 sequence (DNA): TGTGCCAGCAGTTTCTGGGCCAACGTCCTGACTTTC.